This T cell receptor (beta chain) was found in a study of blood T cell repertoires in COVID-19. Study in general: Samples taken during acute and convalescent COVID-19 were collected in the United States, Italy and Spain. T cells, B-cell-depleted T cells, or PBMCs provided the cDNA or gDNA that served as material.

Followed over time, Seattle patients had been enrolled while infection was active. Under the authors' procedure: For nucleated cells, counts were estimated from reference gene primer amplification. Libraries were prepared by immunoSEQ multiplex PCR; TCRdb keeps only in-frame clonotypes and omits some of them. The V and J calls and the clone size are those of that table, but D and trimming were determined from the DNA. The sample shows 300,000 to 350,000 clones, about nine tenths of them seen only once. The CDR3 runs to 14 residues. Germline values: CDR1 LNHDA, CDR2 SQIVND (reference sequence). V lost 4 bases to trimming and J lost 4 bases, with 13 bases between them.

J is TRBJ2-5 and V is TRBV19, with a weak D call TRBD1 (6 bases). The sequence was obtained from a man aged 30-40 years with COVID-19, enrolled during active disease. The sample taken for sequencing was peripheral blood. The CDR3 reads CASSTLDSLETQYF. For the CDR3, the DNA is TGTGCCAGTAGTACGCTGGACAGTCTAGAGACCCAGTACTTC.